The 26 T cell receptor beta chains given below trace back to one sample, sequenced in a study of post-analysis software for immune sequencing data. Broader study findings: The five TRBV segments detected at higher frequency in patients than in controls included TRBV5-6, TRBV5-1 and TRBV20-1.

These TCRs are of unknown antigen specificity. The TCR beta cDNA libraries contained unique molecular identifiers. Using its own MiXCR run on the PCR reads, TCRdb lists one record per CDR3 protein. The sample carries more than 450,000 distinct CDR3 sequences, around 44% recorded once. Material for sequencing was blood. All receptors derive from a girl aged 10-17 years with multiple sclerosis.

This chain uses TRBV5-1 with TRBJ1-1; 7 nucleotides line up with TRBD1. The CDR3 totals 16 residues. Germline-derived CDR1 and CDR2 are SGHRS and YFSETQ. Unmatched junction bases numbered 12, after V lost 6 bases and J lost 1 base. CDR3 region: CASNLLGGAKNTEAFF. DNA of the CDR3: TGCGCCAGCAACTTATTAGGGGGCGCAAAGAACACTGAAGCTTTCTTT.

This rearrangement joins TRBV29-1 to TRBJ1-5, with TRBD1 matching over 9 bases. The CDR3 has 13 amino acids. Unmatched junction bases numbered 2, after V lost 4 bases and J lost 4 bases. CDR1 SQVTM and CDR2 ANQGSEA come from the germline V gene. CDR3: CSVGQGGNQPQHF. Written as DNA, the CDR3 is TGCAGCGTTGGACAGGGGGGGAATCAGCCCCAGCATTTT.

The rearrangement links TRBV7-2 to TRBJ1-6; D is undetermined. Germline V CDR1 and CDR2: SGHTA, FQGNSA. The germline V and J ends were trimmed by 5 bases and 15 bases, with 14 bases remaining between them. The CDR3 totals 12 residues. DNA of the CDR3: TGTGCCAGCAGCCCCCCCTCCGTTGTCCTCCACTTT. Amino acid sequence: CASSPPSVVLHF. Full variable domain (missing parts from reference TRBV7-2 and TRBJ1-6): GAGVSQSPSNKVTEKGKDVELRCDPISGHTALYWYRQSLGQGLEFLIYFQGNSAPDKSGLPSDRFSAERTGGSVSTLTIQRTQQEDSAVYLCASSPPSVVLHFGNGTRLTVT.

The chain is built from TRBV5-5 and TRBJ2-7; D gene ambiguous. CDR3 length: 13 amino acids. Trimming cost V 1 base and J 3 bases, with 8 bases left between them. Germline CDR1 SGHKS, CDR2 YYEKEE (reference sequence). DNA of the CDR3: TGTGCCAGCAGCTTGCATAAGGACTACGAGCAGTACTTC. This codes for CASSLHKDYEQYF.

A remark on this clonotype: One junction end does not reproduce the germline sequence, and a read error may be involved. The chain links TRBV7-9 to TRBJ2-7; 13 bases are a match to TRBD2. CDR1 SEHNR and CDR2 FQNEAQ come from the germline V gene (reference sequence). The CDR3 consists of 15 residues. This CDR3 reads CASSAGTSGTYAQYF. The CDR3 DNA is TGTGCCAGCAGCGCCGGGACTAGCGGGACCTACGCGCAGTACTTC.

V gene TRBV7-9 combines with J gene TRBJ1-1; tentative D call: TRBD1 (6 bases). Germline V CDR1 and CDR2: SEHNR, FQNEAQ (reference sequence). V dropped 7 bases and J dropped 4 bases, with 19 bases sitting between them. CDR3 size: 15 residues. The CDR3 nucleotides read TGTGCCAGCATCAAGGATGGGGGGGCGCTCACTGAAGCTTTCTTT. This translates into CASIKDGGALTEAFF. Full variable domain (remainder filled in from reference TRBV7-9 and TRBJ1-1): DTGVSQNPRHKITKRGQNVTFRCDPISEHNRLYWYRQTLGQGPEFLTYFQNEAQLEKSRLLSDRFSAERPKGSFSTLEIQRTEQGDSAMYLCASIKDGGALTEAFFGQGTRLTVV.

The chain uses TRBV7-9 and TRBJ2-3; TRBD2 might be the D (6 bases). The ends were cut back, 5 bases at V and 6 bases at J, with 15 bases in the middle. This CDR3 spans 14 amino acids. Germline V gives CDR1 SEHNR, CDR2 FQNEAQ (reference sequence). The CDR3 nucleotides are TGTGCCAGCAGCCGGGCTAGCGAAGCGGATACGCAGTATTTT. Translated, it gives CASSRASEADTQYF. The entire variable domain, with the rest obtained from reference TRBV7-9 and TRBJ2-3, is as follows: DTGVSQNPRHKITKRGQNVTFRCDPISEHNRLYWYRQTLGQGPEFLTYFQNEAQLEKSRLLSDRFSAERPKGSFSTLEIQRTEQGDSAMYLCASSRASEADTQYFGPGTRLTVL.

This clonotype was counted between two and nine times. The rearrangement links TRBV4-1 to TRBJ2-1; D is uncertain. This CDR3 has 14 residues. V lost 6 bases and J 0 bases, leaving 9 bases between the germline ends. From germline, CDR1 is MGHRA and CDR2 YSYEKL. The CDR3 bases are TGCGCCAGCAGTGAGAGGCTCTCCTACAATGAGCAGTTCTTC. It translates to CASSERLSYNEQFF.

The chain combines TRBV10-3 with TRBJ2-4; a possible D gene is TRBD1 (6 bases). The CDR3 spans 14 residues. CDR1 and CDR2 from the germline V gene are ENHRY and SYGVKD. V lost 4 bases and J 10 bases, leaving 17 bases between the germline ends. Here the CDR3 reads CAISGLQGGWIQYF. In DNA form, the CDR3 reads TGTGCCATCAGTGGACTACAGGGTGGATGGATTCAGTACTTC.

The CDR3 nucleotides are TGTGCCAGCACCCCTGGGGCCGGCAGCCACACAGATACGCAGTATTTT. Translated: CASTPGAGSHTDTQYF. The V and J genes are TRBV12-3 or TRBV12-4 and TRBJ2-3, with D maybe TRBD1 (5 bases). CDR3 length: 16 residues. Trimming cost V 7 bases and J 2 bases, with 19 bases left between them.

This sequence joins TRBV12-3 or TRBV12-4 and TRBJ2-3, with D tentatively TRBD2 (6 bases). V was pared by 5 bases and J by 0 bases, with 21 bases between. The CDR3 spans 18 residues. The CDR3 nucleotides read TGTGCCAGCAGTCCCGAGGTGAGATATGGGGGGAGCACAGATACGCAGTATTTT. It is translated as CASSPEVRYGGSTDTQYF.

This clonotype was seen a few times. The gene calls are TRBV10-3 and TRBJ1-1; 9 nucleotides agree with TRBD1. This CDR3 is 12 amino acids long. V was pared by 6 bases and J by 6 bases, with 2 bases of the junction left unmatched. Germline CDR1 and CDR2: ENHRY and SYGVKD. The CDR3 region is CAIRRDRAEAFF. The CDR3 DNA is TGTGCCATCAGGAGGGACAGGGCTGAAGCTTTCTTT.

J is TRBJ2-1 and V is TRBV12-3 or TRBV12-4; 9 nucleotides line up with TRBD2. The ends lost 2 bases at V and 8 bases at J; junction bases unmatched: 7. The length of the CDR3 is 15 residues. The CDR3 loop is CASSLPSGILDEQFF. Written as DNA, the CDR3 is TGTGCCAGCAGTTTACCTAGCGGGATTTTGGATGAGCAGTTCTTC.

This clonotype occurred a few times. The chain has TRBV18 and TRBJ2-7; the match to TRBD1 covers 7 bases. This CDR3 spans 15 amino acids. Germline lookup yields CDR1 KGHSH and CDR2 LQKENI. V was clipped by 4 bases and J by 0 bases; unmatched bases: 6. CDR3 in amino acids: CASSLGTATSYEQYF. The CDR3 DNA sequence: TGTGCCAGCTCACTGGGGACAGCTACCTCCTACGAGCAGTACTTC. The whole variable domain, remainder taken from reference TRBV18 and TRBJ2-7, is NAGVMQNPRHLVRRRGQEARLRCSPMKGHSHVYWYRQLPEEGLKFMVYLQKENIIDESGMPKERFSAEFPKEGPSILRIQQVVRGDSAAYFCASSLGTATSYEQYFGPGTRLTVT.

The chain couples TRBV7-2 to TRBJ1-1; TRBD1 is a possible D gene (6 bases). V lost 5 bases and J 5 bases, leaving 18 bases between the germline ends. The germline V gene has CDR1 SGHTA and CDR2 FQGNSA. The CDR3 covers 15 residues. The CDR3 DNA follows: TGTGCCAGCAGCCCAAGCGGGGGCGCACAAACTGAAGCTTTCTTT. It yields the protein CASSPSGGAQTEAFF.

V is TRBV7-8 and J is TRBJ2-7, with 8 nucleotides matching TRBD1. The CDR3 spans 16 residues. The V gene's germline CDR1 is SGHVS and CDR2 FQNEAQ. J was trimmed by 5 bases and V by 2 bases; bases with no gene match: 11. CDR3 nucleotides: TGTGCCAGCAGCTTATCCCCCACAGGGGGGTTTAACGAGCAGTACTTC. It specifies CASSLSPTGGFNEQYF.

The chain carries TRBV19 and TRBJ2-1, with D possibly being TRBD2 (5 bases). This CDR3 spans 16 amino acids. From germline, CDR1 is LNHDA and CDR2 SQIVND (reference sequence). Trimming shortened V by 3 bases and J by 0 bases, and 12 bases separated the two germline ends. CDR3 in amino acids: CASSMEAGISYNEQFF. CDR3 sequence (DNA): TGTGCCAGTAGTATGGAGGCAGGAATCTCCTACAATGAGCAGTTCTTC.

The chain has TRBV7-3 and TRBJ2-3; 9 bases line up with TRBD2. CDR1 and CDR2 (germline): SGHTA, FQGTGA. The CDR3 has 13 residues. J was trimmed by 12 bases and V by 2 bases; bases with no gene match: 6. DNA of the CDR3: TGTGCCAGCAGCTTAGAGGCTAGCGGGGCTCAGTATTTT. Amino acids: CASSLEASGAQYF. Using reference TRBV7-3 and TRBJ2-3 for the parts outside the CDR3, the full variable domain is GAGVSQTPSNKVTEKGKYVELRCDPISGHTALYWYRQSLGQGPEFLIYFQGTGAADDSGLPNDRFFAVRPEGSVSTLKIQRTERGDSAVYLCASSLEASGAQYFGPGTRLTVL.

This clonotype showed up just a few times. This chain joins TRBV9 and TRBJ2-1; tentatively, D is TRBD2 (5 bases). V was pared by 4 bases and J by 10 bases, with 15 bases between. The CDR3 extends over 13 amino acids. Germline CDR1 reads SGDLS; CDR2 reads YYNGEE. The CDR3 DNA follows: TGTGCCAGCAGCCCCCAGCGGCCTTACGAGCAGTTCTTC. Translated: CASSPQRPYEQFF.

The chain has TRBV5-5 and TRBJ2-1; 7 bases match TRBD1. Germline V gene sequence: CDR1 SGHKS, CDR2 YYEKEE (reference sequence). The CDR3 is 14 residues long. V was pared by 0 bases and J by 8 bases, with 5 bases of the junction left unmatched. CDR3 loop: CASSLERGRDEQFF. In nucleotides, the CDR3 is TGTGCCAGCAGCTTGGAGAGGGGGCGAGATGAGCAGTTCTTC.

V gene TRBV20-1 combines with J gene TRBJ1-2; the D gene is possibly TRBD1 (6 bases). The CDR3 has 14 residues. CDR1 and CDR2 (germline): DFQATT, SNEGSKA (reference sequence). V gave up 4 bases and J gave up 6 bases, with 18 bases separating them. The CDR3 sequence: CSATSSGTSDGYTF. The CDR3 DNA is TGCAGTGCTACCTCTTCCGGGACATCGGATGGCTACACCTTC.

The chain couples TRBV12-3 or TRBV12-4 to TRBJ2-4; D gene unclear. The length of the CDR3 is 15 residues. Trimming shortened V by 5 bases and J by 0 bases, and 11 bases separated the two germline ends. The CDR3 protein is CASSLPVAAKNIQYF. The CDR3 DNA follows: TGTGCCAGCAGTCTGCCAGTGGCAGCCAAAAACATTCAGTACTTC.

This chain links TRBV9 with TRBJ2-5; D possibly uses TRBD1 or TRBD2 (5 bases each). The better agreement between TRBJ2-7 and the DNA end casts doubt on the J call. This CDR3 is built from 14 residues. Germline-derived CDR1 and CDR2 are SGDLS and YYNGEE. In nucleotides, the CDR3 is TGTGCCAGCTGCCCCGGGACCAAATCCTACGAGCAGTACTTC. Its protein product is CASCPGTKSYEQYF.

The CDR3 DNA follows: TGCGCCAGCAGCTTGGCGGTTAGGGGTATTGAAAAACTGTTTTTT. It translates to CASSLAVRGIEKLFF. The chain carries TRBV5-1 and TRBJ1-4; D might be TRBD1 (5 bases). V lost 0 bases to trimming and J lost 7 bases, with 13 bases between them. The CDR3 sequence is 15 residues long. Germline values: CDR1 SGHRS, CDR2 YFSETQ.

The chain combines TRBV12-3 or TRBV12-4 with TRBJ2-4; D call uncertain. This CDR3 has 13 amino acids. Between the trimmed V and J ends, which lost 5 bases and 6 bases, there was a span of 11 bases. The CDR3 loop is CASSNPGLNIQYF. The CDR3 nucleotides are TGTGCCAGCAGTAATCCCGGGTTAAACATTCAGTACTTC.

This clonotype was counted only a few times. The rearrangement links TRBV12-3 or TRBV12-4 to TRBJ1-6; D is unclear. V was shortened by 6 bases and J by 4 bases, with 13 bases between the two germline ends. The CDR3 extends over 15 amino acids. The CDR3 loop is CASRIRHPYNSPLHF. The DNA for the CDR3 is TGTGCCAGCAGAATCCGACACCCGTATAATTCACCCCTCCACTTT.